Many counts were recorded for the clone carrying this T cell receptor (beta chain). Through a sample-barcoded 5' primer and a J-beta primer mix, a second PCR was run for about 6 to 11 cycles. In TCRdb, the 5' RACE reads were re-called with MiXCR into one record per CDR3 protein. The top ten hold 10% to 15% of the sample, which has some 880,000 distinct CDR3 sequences, 35% to 40% seen once. This CDR3 contains 14 residues. Trimming removed 1 base at V and 2 bases at J, with 8 bases between. This entry is derived from a study of blood T cells in healthy people across ages. Study in general: About one barcoded TCR beta cDNA was captured per two T cells.

Material for sequencing was blood. This chain connects TRBV12-3 or TRBV12-4 to TRBJ1-2; D unclear. This receptor was taken from a man younger than 35 in good health. CDR3: CASSLVATNYGYTF. The CDR3 DNA sequence: TGTGCCAGCAGTTTAGTGGCAACAAACTATGGCTACACCTTC.